Sequencing of this T cell receptor beta chain was carried out in a study of blood T cell repertoires in COVID-19. Generated by immunoSEQ multiplex PCR, the TCRdb table keeps only in-frame clones and is missing some. The table has 200,000 to 250,000 clones, 80% to 90% seen once; the top ten hold 7.2%. This clone was counted once. This may come from a read error, since a much larger clone is one base off. This clonotype was obtained from a man aged 25-40 years in a cohort exposed to, infected with or recovered from COVID-19 (not recorded which). The sample comprised PBMCs or T cells enriched from blood (not recorded which).

In nucleotides, the CDR3 is TGTGCCAGCAGTCCTCAGACTAGCAATGAGCAGTTCTTC. This codes for CASSPQTSNEQFF. The J gene is TRBJ2-1, the V gene TRBV6-5; maybe TRBD2 (6 bases). V lost 5 bases, J lost 6 bases, and 11 bases lay in between. Germline V lookup: CDR1 MNHEY, CDR2 SVGAGI. The CDR3 loop spans 13 amino acids.